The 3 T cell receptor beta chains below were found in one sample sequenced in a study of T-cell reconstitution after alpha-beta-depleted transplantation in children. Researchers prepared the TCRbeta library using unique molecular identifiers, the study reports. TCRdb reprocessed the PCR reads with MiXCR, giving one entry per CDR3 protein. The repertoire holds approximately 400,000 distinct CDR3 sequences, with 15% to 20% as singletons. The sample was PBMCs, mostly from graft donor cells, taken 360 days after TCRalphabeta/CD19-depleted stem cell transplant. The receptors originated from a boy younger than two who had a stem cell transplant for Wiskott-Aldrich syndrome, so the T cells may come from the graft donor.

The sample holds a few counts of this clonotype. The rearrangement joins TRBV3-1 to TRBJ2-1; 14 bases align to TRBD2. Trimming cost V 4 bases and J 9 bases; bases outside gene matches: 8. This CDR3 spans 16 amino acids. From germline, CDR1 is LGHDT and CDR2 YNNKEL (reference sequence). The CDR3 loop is CASSRRLAGGPLEQFF. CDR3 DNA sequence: TGTGCCAGCAGCCGTAGACTAGCGGGAGGGCCACTTGAGCAGTTCTTC.

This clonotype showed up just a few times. The CDR3 coding sequence is TGTGCCAGCAGCTCTGACGCGGCGTCTTACGAGCAGTACTTC. It encodes CASSSDAASYEQYF. The chain carries TRBV7-9 and TRBJ2-7; no clear D gene. The germline V gene has CDR1 SEHNR and CDR2 FQNEAQ (reference sequence). V dropped 4 bases and J dropped 4 bases, with 14 bases sitting between them. The CDR3 contains 14 residues. Full variable domain (missing parts from reference TRBV7-9 and TRBJ2-7): DTGVSQNPRHKITKRGQNVTFRCDPISEHNRLYWYRQTLGQGPEFLTYFQNEAQLEKSRLLSDRFSAERPKGSFSTLEIQRTEQGDSAMYLCASSSDAASYEQYFGPGTRLTVT.

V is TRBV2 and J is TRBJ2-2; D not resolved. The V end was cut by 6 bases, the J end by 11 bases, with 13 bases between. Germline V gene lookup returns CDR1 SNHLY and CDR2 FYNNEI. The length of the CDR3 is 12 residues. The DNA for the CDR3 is TGTGCCAGCAGGGACGACGGGTTTGAGCTGTTTTTT. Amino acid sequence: CASRDDGFELFF.